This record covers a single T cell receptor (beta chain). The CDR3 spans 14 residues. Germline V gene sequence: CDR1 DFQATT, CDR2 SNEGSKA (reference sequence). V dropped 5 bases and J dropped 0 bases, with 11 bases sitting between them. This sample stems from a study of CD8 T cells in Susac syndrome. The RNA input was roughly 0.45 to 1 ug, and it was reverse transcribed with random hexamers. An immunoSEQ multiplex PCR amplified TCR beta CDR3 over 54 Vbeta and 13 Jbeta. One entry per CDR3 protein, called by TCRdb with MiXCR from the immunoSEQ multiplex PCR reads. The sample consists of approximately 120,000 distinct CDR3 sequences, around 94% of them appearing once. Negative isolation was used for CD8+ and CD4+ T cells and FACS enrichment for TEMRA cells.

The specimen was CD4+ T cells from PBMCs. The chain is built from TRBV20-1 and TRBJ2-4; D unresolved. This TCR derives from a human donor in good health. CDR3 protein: CSALDPQAKNIQYF. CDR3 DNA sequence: TGCAGTGCTCTTGATCCCCAAGCCAAAAACATTCAGTACTTC.